The rows below give T cell receptor beta chains drawn from one sample of a study of glioma-infiltrating T cells after dendritic cell vaccination. TCRdb keeps only in-frame clones here, not all; method: immunoSEQ multiplex PCR. The repertoire has roughly 20,000 clones, 75% to 85% of them found once; the top ten carry around 34%. Sample: blood, taken before dendritic cell vaccination. These receptors were taken from a human donor with glioblastoma. CDR3s include the opening cysteine and the closing phenylalanine or tryptophan. A D gene is named only where the DNA matches it firmly. Some rows mark clone size as missing; the rest say once, few, many or name a class of expanded clone.

abundance	v_gene	j_gene	d_gene	CDR3aa	CDR3nt
.	TRBV19	TRBJ2-1	TRBD2	CAGSTQREFYNEQFF	TGTGCCGGTAGTACCCAGCGGGAGTTTTACAATGAGCAGTTCTTC
.	TRBV7-9	TRBJ2-3	TRBD2	CASSLRGSEGDTQYF	TGTGCCAGCAGCTTACGCGGGAGTGAAGGAGATACGCAGTATTTT
.	TRBV15	TRBJ2-3	.	CATSRAGEYTDTQYF	TGTGCCACCAGCAGAGCGGGGGAGTACACAGATACGCAGTATTTT
.	TRBV9	TRBJ1-4	.	CASSRQAREKLFF	TGTGCCAGCAGCCGACAGGCAAGAGAAAAACTGTTTTTT
.	TRBV13	TRBJ2-3	.	CASSRARGVTDTQYF	TGTGCCAGCAGCCGTGCCAGGGGTGTCACAGATACGCAGTATTTT
.	TRBV7-7	TRBJ2-7	TRBD1	CASSLEVGTEAEQYF	TGTGCTAGCAGCTTAGAAGTGGGGACAGAGGCCGAGCAGTACTTC
.	TRBV6-1	TRBJ2-1	.	CASSYSYNEQFF	TGTGCCAGCAGTTACTCCTACAATGAGCAGTTCTTC
.	TRBV5-1	TRBJ2-5	TRBD2	CASSFGRGTWETQYF	TGCGCCAGCAGCTTCGGGCGGGGGACGTGGGAGACCCAGTACTTC
.	TRBV5-5	TRBJ1-5	.	CASSSASQGLNQPQHF	TGTGCCAGCAGCTCCGCCTCCCAGGGCCTCAATCAGCCCCAGCATTTT
.	TRBV29-1	TRBJ2-2	.	CSVVAGPGELFF	TGCAGCGTTGTAGCAGGGCCCGGGGAGCTGTTTTTT
.	TRBV5-6	TRBJ2-7	.	CASSFGSGYEQYF	TGTGCCAGCAGCTTCGGGAGCGGCTACGAGCAGTACTTC
.	TRBV7-8	TRBJ2-7	TRBD2	CASSTGGLAEPYEQYF	TGTGCCAGCAGTACCGGAGGGCTAGCGGAACCCTACGAGCAGTACTTC
few	TRBV10-2	TRBJ2-7	.	CASSGSYEQYF	TGTGCCAGCAGTGGTTCTTACGAGCAGTACTTC
.	TRBV29-1	TRBJ2-3	.	CSVDPMITDTQYF	TGCAGCGTTGATCCTATGATCACAGATACGCAGTATTTT
.	TRBV7-3	TRBJ2-1	TRBD2	CASKVLAGNGEQFF	TGTGCCAGCAAGGTACTAGCGGGAAATGGAGAGCAGTTCTTC
.	TRBV6-5	TRBJ2-2	.	CASTAFHVNTGELFF	TGTGCCAGCACTGCGTTTCACGTGAACACCGGGGAGCTGTTTTTT
once	TRBV6-1	TRBJ2-7	.	CASSPRTYLSYEQYF	TGTGCCAGCAGCCCGAGGACTTATCTCTCCTACGAGCAGTACTTC
.	TRBV7-9	TRBJ2-1	TRBD2	CASSLREGNEQFF	TGTGCCAGCAGCTTACGGGAGGGGAATGAGCAGTTCTTC
once	TRBV6-4	TRBJ1-2	TRBD1	CASSVLDRVAGYTF	TGTGCCAGCAGTGTCCTAGACAGGGTGGCTGGCTACACCTTC
.	TRBV5-1	TRBJ2-2	.	CASTRGAPETGELFF	TGCGCCAGCACCCGGGGGGCGCCGGAGACCGGGGAGCTGTTTTTT
few	TRBV5-1	TRBJ2-7	.	CASSLDSRDTYEQYF	TGCGCCAGCAGCTTAGACTCCCGGGACACCTACGAGCAGTACTTC
.	TRBV27	TRBJ2-7	TRBD2	CASSFDTSGFYEQYF	TGTGCCAGCAGTTTCGATACTAGCGGATTCTACGAGCAGTACTTC
.	TRBV7-8	TRBJ2-7	.	CASSLVSVSYEQYF	TGTGCCAGCAGCTTAGTATCAGTCTCCTACGAGCAGTACTTC